A single TCR beta chain is shown here with its context. This clonotype was observed a handful of times. No cognate antigen has been identified for it. Base qualities are not at hand, and no much larger clone is one base apart. Library preparation employed 5' RACE. TCRdb lists the instrument as NextSeq 500. The TCR library protocol attached unique molecular identifiers to individual cDNA molecules to correct for sequencing error and PCR bias. Both TCR alpha and beta chains were sequenced, and tight co-correlation was observed between alpha and beta sequence abundances in each sample. In the original analysis: Decombinator V4 was used to annotate the V gene, J gene and CDR3 of the TCR sequences. Expanded TCRs were defined as changing significantly between any two time points under a Poisson model with p below 0.0001. Abundances of TCRs were expressed as counts per million after normalisation to the total number of TCRs sequenced in each sample. MAIT TCRs were defined by TRAV1-2 paired with TRAJ12, TRAJ20 or TRAJ33, and iNKT TCRs by TRAV10 paired with TRAJ18. VDJdb, accessed 1 November 2021, was searched for CMV, EBV and SARS-CoV-2 annotated TCRs, with TCRs annotated for multiple antigens excluded. TCRdb reworked the public reads: Q25 trimming with fastp, MiXCR clone assembly, productive beta chains retained. Identical CDR3 protein sequences are pooled into one entry, listed with their most common genes and DNA. These V and J calls are TCRdb output, not the study's own analysis. Across this sample there are 30,000 to 40,000 distinct CDR3 sequences, with 9% seen only once. 13% of the sample is taken by the ten largest.

The data derive from a study of early T cells in non-severe SARS-CoV-2 infection (dated by TCRdb to about 2021). Broadly, across the study: TCR sequencing used bulk RNA from unsorted whole blood, so alpha and beta chains could not be paired.

As encoded in the germline V gene, CDR1 is SGHTA while CDR2 is FQGNSA. The junction carries 13 bases between V and J, which are trimmed by 0 bases and 5 bases respectively. The CDR3 runs 16 amino acids, cysteine and phenylalanine included. The entry retains the CDR3 DNA only, 48 bases that are in frame from base 1. The paper as a whole reports these results and caveats: VDJdb matching was skewed toward anti-spike CD8 responses and likely underestimated virus-specific expansions by missing private and CD4 specificities.

A case-control design nested within a healthcare worker cohort in London, UK, was used, with weekly nasopharyngeal swab PCR tests and blood sampling performed. Between 23 and 31 March 2020, the week of the UK lockdown, healthcare workers were enrolled and then followed up weekly for as long as 16 weeks. The chain employs TRBV7-2 and TRBJ1-4; no D gene can be assigned with confidence. Source material: whole blood. The sequence came from an adult who was a healthcare worker with PCR-confirmed SARS-CoV-2 infection or an uninfected control (not recorded which). The CDR3 region: CASSLALPAANEKLFF. The DNA sequence is TGTGCCAGCAGCTTAGCGCTTCCCGCCGCCAATGAAAAACTGTTTTTT.